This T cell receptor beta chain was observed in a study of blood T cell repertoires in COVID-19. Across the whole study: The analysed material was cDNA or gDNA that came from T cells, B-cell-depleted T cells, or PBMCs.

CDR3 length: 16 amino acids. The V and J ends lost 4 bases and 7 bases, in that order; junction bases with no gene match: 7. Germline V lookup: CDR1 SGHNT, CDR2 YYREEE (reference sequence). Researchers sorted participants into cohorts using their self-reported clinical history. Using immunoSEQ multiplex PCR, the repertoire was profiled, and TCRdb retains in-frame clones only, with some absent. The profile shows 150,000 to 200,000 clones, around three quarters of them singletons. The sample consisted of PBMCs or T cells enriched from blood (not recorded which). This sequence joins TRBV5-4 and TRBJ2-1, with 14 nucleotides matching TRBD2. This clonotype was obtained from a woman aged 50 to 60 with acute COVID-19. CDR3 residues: CASSATSGGAVNEQFF. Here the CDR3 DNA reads TGTGCCAGCAGCGCGACTAGCGGGGGGGCGGTGAATGAGCAGTTCTTC.